The clone carrying this T cell receptor (beta chain) was found many times. Its antigen remains unknown. These data come from a study of molecular identifiers for immune sequencing clone quantification. General study results and limits: Same-barcode identical TCR molecules could make highly expanded clones look smaller than they are.

The authors built bulk TCR libraries by previously described methods with listed TCR primers. TCRdb independently ran MiXCR on the PCR reads; one entry per CDR3 protein. The sample comprises 40,000 to 65,000 distinct CDR3 sequences, just over 35% of which are singletons, and 3.8% rests with the top ten. V was cut by 3 bases and J by 4 bases, with 7 bases left in between. The CDR3 extends over 12 amino acids. Germline V lookup: CDR1 MGHDK, CDR2 SYGVNS. Sequencing libraries of naive CD8 cells derived from approximately 22,000 to 940,000 sorted cells with 10%, 30% or 50% RNA. Sorted naive CD8 T cells were those defined as CD8+CD4-CCR7+CD45RA+.

The source material was naive CD8+ T cells from blood, with Jurkat cell RNA spiked in. Documented subset: FACS-sorted CD8+CD4-CCR7+CD45RA+ naive T cells. The chain combines TRBV25-1 with TRBJ2-7; D remains ambiguous. This receptor was taken from a human donor in good health. Some libraries in this study had Jurkat cell RNA spiked in. CDR3 nucleotides: TGTGCCAGCAGTGAGGGGATATACGAGCAGTACTTC. It yields the protein CASSEGIYEQYF.